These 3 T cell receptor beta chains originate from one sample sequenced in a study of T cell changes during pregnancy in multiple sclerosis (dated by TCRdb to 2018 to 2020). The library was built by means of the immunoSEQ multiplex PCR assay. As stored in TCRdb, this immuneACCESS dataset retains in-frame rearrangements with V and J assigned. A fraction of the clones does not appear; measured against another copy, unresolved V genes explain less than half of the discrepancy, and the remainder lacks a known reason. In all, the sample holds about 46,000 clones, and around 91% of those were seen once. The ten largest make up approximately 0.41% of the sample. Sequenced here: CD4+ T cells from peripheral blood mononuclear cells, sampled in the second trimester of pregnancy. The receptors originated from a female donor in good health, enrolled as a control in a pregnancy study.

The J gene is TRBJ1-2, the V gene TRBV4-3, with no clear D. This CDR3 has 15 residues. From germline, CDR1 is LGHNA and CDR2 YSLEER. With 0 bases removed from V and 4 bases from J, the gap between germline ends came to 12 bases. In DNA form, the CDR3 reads TGCGCCAGCAGCCAAGAAGCGGCGGTAGTCTATGGCTACACCTTC. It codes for CASSQEAAVVYGYTF.

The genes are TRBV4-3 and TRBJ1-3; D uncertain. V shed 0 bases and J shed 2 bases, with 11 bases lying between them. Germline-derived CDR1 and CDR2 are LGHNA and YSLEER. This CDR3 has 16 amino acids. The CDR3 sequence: CASSQEAHRAGNTIYF. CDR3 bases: TGCGCCAGCAGCCAAGAAGCTCACCGTGCTGGAAACACCATATATTTT.

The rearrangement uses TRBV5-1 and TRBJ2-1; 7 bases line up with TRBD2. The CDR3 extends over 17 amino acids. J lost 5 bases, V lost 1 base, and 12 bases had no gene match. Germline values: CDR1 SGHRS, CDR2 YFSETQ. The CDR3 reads CASSLSRSGLQNNEQFF. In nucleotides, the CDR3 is TGCGCCAGCAGCTTGAGCCGTAGCGGGCTTCAAAACAATGAGCAGTTCTTC.